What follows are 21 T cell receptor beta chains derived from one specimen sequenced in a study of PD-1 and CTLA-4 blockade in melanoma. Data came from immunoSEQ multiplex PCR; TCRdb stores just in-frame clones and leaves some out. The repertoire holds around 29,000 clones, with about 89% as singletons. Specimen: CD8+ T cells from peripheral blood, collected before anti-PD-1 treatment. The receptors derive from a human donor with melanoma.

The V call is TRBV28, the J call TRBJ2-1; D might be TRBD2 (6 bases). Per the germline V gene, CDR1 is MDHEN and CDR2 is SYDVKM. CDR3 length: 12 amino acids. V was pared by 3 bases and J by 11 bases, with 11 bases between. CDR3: CASSFGTSKQFF. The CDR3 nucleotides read TGTGCCAGCAGTTTCGGGACTTCCAAGCAGTTCTTC.

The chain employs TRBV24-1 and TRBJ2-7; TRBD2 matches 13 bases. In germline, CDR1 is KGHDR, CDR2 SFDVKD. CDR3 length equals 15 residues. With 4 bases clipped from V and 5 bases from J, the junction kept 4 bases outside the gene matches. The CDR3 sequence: CATSEGLAGVHEQYF. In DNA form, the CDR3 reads TGTGCCACCAGTGAAGGACTAGCGGGAGTCCACGAGCAGTACTTC.

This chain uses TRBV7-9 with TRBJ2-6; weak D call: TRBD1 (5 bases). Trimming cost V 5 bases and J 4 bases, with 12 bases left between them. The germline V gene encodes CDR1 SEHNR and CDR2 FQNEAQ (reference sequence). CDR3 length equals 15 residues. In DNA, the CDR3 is TGTGCCAGCAGCCCTGGGGCAGCCGGGGCCAACGTCCTGACTTTC. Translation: CASSPGAAGANVLTF.

CDR3 loop: CASSADSASGNTIYF. CDR3 DNA sequence: TGTGCCAGCAGTGCGGACAGTGCCTCTGGAAACACCATATATTTT. This chain joins TRBV2 and TRBJ1-3; perhaps TRBD1 as D (6 bases). The CDR3 sequence is 15 residues long. The germline V gene has CDR1 SNHLY and CDR2 FYNNEI. V was trimmed by 4 bases and J by 0 bases, leaving 10 bases between them.

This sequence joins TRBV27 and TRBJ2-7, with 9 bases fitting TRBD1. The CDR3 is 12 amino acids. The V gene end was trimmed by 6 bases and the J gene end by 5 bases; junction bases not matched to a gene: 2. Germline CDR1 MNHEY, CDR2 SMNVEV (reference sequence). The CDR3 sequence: CASRDRGHEQYF. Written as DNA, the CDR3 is TGTGCCAGCAGGGACAGGGGCCACGAGCAGTACTTC.

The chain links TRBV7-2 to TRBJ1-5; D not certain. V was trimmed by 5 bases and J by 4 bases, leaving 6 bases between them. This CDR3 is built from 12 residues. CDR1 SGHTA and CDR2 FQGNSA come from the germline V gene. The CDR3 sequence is CASSQLNQPQHF. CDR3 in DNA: TGTGCCAGCAGCCAACTTAATCAGCCCCAGCATTTT.

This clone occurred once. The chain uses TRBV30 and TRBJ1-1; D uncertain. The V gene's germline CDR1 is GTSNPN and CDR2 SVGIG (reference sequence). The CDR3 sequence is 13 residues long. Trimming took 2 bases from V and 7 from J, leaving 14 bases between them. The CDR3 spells CAWSFSSWGEAFF. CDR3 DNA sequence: TGTGCCTGGAGTTTTTCCTCCTGGGGTGAAGCTTTCTTT.

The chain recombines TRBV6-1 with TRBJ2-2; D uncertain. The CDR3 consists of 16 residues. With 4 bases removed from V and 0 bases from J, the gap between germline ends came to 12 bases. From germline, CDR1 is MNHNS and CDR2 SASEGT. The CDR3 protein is CASSGQPTTNTGELFF. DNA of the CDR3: TGTGCCAGCAGTGGGCAACCAACTACGAACACCGGGGAGCTGTTTTTT.

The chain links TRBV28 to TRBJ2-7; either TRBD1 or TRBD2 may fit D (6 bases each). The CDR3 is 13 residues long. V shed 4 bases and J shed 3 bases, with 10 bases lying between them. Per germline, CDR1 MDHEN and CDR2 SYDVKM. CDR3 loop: CASSSGGSYEQYF. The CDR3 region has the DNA TGTGCCAGCAGTTCCGGGGGCAGCTACGAGCAGTACTTC.

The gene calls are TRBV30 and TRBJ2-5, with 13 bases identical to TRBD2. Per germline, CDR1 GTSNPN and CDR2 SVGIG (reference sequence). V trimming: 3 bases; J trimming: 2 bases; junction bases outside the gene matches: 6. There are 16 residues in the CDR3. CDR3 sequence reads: CAWSPGLAGFQETQYF. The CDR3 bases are TGTGCCTGGAGCCCGGGACTAGCGGGGTTTCAAGAGACCCAGTACTTC.

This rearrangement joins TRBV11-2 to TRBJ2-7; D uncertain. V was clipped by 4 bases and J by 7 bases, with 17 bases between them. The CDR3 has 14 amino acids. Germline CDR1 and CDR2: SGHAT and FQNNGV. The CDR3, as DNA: TGTGCCAGCAGCTCGACGGGCGTGATTAGGGAGCAGTACTTC. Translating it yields CASSSTGVIREQYF. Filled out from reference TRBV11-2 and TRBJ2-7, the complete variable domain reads EAGVAQSPRYKIIEKRQSVAFWCNPISGHATLYWYQQILGQGPKLLIQFQNNGVVDDSQLPKDRFSAERLKGVDSTLKIQPAKLEDSAVYLCASSSTGVIREQYFGPGTRLTVT.

This chain's CDR3 is CASSGHRGSIYEQYF. CDR3 sequence (DNA): TGTGCCAGTAGTGGGCACAGGGGCAGTATCTACGAGCAGTACTTC. The chain combines TRBV19 with TRBJ2-7; TRBD1 aligns across 7 bases. Germline CDR1 LNHDA, CDR2 SQIVND (reference sequence). This CDR3 is built from 15 residues. With 5 bases clipped from V and 3 bases from J, the junction kept 10 bases outside the gene matches.

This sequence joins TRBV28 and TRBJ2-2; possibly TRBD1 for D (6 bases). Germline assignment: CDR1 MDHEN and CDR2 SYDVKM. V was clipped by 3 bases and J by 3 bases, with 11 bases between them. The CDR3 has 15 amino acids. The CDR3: CASSFRDTDTGELFF. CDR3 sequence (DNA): TGTGCCAGCAGTTTTAGGGACACCGACACCGGGGAGCTGTTTTTT.

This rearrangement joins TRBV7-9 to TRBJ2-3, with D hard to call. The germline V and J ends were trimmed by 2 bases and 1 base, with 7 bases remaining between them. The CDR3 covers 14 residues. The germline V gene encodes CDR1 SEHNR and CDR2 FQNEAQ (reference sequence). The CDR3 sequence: CASSLIKRTDTQYF. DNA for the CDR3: TGTGCCAGCAGCTTAATTAAACGCACAGATACGCAGTATTTT.

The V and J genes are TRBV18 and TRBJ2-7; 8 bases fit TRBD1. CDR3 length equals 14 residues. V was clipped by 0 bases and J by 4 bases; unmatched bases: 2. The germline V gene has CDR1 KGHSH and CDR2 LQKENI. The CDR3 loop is CASSPPGQAYEQYF. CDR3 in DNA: TGTGCCAGCTCACCACCGGGACAGGCATACGAGCAGTACTTC.

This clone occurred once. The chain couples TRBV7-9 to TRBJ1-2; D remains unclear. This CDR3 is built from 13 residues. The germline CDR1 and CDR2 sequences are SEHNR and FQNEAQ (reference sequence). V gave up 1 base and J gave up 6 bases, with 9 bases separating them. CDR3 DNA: TGTGCCAGCAGCTTAGGGCCCGGGGATGGCTACACCTTC. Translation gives CASSLGPGDGYTF.

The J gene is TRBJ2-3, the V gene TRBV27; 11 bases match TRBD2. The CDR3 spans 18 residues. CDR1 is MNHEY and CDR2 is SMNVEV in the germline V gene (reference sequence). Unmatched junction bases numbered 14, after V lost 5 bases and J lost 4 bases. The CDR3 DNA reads TGTGCCAGCAGTCCCCTAGCGGGGGGCATATTCAGGGCAGATACGCAGTATTTT. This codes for CASSPLAGGIFRADTQYF.

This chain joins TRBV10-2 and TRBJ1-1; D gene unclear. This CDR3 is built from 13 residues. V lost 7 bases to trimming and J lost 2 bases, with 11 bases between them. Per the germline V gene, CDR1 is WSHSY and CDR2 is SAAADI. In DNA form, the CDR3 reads TGCGCCAGCACTTTGGATACTAACACTGAAGCTTTCTTT. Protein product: CASTLDTNTEAFF.

The CDR3 DNA sequence: TGTGCCAGCCTTGGAGAGACCCAGTACTTC. It translates to CASLGETQYF. The V gene is TRBV21-1, the J gene TRBJ2-5. TRBV21-1 is deemed a pseudogene. CDR3 length: 10 amino acids.

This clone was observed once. The CDR3 loop is CAPRQGRKLSTEAFF. Here the CDR3 DNA reads TGTGCCCCCCGACAGGGCCGAAAGCTGAGCACTGAAGCTTTCTTT. The genes are TRBV6-4 and TRBJ1-1; 7 bases are a match to TRBD1. V shed 11 bases, J shed 4 bases, and the junction held 16 bases outside the gene matches. Per the germline V gene, CDR1 is MRHNA and CDR2 is SNTAGT. This CDR3 comprises 15 residues.

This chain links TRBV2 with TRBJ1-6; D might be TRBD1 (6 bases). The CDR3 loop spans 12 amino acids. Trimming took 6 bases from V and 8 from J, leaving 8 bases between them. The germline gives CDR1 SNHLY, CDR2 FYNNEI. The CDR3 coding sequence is TGTGCCAGCAGGGACAGTGATTCACCCCTCCACTTT. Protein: CASRDSDSPLHF. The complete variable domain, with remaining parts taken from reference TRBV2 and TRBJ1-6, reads EPEVTQTPSHQVTQMGQEVILRCVPISNHLYFYWYRQILGQKVEFLVSFYNNEISEKSEIFDDQFSVERPDGSNFTLKIRSTKLEDSAMYFCASRDSDSPLHFGNGTRLTVT.